This note documents a single TCR beta chain sequence. Its antigen remains unidentified. This sample is drawn from a study of shared clonotypes between healthy human individuals. Clones were read by immunoSEQ multiplex PCR, and TCRdb kept only the in-frame ones, dropping some. The table includes 1.5 million to 2.5 million clones, about 95% detected once. CD8 cells classed as naive were CD45RO-negative and positively selected for CCR7, excluding terminally differentiated effector memory CD45RA+ cells. General study results and limits: Some clonotypes were shared by all four sorted-subset donors, while others were not shared. The non-shared ones had lower generation probabilities than the shared ones. Represented genetic and exposure-history diversity was restricted by having few donors. Relative to memory subsets, naive subsets generally showed larger estimated richness.

This clonotype originated in a man aged 18-30 years in good health. Sequencing was done on a sample of naive CD8+ T cells sorted from blood.

The CDR3 DNA sequence: TGTGCCAGCAGCTTAATTAGAGGTGAGGGCACAGATACGCAGTATTTT. It specifies CASSLIRGEGTDTQYF. The V and J genes are TRBV7-8 and TRBJ2-3; D remains unclear. The V end was cut by 2 bases, the J end by 1 base, with 13 bases between. CDR3 size: 16 residues. Looked up from germline, CDR1 is SGHVS and CDR2 is FQNEAQ.